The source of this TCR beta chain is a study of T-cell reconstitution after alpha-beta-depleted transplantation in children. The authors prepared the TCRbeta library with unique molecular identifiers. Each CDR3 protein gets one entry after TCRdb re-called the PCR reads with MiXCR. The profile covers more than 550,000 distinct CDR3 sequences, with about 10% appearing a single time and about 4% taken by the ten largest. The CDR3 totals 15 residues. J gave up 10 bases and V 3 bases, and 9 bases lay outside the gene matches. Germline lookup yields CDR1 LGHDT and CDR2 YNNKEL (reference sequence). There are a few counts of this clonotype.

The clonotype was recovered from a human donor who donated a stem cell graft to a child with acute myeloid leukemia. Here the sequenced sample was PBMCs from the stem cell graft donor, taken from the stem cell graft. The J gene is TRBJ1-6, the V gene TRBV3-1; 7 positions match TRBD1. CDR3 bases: TGTGCCAGCAGCCAGATCCTCCAGGGGGACTCACCCCTCCACTTT. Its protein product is CASSQILQGDSPLHF.